One T cell receptor (beta chain) is described in this entry. Its antigen is not known. Germline loops: CDR1 MNHEY, CDR2 SMNVEV (reference sequence). Trimming took 6 bases from V and 0 from J, leaving 12 bases between them. The CDR3 is 15 residues long. The data derive from a study of vaccination and CD4 T cells after COVID-19. Study summary: Overlapping spike peptides served as the stimulus for the cells. These peptides came from SARS-CoV-2 and from the common cold coronaviruses HCoV-NL63, HCoV-OC43 and HCoV-229E.

An Oncomine TCR Beta short-read assay was used to sequence the DNA from cultured CD4+ T cells. TCRdb re-derived calls from the PCR reads in MiXCR, one entry per CDR3 protein. Of about 14,000 distinct CDR3 sequences detected, roughly 29% appear once; the ten largest clones hold less than 25%. Indicated treatment: 10-day PBMC culture with coronavirus spike peptide pools or control peptides (ViraFEST assay). This chain uses TRBV27 with TRBJ2-1, with D perhaps being TRBD1 or TRBD2 (5 bases each). The receptor's source is a human donor with COVID-19. Material for sequencing was cultured CD4+ T cells from blood. This chain's CDR3 is CASRSGDHSYNEQFF. The CDR3 coding sequence is TGTGCCAGCAGGTCCGGGGACCACTCCTACAATGAGCAGTTCTTC.